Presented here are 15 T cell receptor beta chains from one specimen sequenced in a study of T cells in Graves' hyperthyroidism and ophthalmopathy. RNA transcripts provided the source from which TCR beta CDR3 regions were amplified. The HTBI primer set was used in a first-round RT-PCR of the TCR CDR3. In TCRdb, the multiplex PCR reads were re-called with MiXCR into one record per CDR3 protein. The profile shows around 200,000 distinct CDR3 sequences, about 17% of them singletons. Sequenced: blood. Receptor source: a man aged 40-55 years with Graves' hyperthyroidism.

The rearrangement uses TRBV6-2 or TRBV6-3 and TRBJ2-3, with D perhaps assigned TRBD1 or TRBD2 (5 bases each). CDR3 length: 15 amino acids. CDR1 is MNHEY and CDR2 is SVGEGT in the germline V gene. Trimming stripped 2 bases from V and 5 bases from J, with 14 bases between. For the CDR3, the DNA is TGTGCCAGCAGTTACCGGTTCGGGGCTCGAGATACGCAGTATTTT. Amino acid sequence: CASSYRFGARDTQYF.

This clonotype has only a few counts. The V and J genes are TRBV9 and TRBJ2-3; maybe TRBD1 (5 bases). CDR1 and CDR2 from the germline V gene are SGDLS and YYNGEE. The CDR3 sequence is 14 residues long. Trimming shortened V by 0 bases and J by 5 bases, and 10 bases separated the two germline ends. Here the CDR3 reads CASSVGTFVDTQYF. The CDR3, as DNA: TGTGCCAGCAGCGTAGGGACATTTGTAGATACGCAGTATTTT. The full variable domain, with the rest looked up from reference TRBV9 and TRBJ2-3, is DSGVTQTPKHLITATGQRVTLRCSPRSGDLSVYWYQQSLDQGLQFLIQYYNGEERAKGNILERFSAQQFPDLHSELNLSSLELGDSALYFCASSVGTFVDTQYFGPGTRLTVL.

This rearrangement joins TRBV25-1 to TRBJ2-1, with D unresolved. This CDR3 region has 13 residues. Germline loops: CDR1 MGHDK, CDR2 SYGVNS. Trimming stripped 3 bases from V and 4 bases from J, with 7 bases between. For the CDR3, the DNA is TGTGCCAGCAGTGACCGTACATACAATGAGCAGTTCTTC. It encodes CASSDRTYNEQFF.

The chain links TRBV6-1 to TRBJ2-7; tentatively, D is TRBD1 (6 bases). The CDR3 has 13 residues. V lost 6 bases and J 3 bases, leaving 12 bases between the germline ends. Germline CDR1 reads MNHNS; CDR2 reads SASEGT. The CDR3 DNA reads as TGTGCCAGCAGCGCCGACAGGTACTACGAGCAGTACTTC. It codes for CASSADRYYEQYF.

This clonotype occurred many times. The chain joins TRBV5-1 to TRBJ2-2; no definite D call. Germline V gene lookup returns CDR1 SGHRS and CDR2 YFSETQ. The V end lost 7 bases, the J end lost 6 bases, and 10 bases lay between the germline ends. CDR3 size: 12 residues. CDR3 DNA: TGCGCCAGCTCTTGGTTGGCCGGGGAGCTGTTTTTT. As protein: CASSWLAGELFF.

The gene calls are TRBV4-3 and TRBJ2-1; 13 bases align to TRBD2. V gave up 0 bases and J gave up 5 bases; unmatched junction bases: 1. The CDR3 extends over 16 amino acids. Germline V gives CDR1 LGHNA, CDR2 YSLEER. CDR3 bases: TGCGCCAGCAGCCAAGATGGACTAGCGGGGGACAATGAGCAGTTCTTC. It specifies CASSQDGLAGDNEQFF.

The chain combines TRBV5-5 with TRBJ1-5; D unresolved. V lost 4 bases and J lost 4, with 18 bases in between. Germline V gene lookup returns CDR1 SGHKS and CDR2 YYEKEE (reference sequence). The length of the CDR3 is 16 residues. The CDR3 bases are TGTGCCAGCAGCCCCGGGTATGAGGTACGAAATCAGCCCCAGCATTTT. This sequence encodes CASSPGYEVRNQPQHF.

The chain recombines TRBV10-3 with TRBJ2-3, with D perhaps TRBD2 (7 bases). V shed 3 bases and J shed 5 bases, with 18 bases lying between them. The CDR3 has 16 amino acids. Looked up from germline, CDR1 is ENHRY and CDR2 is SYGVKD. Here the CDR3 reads CAISESVGGGQDTQYF. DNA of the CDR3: TGTGCCATCAGTGAATCGGTGGGGGGGGGGCAAGATACGCAGTATTTT.

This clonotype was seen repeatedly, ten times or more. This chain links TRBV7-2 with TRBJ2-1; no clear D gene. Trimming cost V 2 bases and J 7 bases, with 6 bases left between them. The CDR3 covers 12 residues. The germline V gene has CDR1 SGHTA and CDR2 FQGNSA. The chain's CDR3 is CASSLSLNEQFF. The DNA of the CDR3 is TGTGCCAGCAGCTTATCCCTTAATGAGCAGTTCTTC.

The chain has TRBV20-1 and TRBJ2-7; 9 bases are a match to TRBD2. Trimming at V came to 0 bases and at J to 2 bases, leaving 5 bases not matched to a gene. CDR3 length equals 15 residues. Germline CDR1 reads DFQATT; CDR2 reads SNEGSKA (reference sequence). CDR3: CSARDRIAGAYEQYF. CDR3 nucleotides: TGCAGTGCTAGAGATAGGATAGCGGGGGCCTACGAGCAGTACTTC.

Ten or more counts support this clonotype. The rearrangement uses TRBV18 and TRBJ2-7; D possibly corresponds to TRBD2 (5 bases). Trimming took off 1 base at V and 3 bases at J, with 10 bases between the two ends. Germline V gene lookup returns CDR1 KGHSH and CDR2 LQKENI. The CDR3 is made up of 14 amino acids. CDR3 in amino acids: CASSPRESNYEQYF. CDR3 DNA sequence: TGTGCCAGCTCACCACGGGAGTCAAACTACGAGCAGTACTTC.

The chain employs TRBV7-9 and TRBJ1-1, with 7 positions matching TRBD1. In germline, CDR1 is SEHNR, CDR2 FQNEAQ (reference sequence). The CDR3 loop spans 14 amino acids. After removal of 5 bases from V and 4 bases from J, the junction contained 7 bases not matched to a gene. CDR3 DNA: TGTGCCAGCAGCCGACAGGGTCGGAGCACTGAAGCTTTCTTT. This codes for CASSRQGRSTEAFF. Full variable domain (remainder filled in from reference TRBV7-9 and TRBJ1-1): DTGVSQNPRHKITKRGQNVTFRCDPISEHNRLYWYRQTLGQGPEFLTYFQNEAQLEKSRLLSDRFSAERPKGSFSTLEIQRTEQGDSAMYLCASSRQGRSTEAFFGQGTRLTVV.

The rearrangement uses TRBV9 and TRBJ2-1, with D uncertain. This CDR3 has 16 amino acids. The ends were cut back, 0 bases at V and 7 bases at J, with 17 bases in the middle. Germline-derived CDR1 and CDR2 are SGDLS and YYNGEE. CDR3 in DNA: TGTGCCAGCAGCGTAGGAGAAGGAGTGCTGGGTAATGAGCAGTTCTTC. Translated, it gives CASSVGEGVLGNEQFF.

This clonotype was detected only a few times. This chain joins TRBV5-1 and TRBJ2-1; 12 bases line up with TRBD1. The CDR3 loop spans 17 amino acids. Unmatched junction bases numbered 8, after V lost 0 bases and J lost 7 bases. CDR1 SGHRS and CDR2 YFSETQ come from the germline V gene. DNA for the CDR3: TGCGCCAGCAGCTTGGCCGTAAAGGGACAGGGGGCTAATGAGCAGTTCTTC. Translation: CASSLAVKGQGANEQFF.

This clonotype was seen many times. CDR3 in amino acids: CASSPRGQTSTDTQYF. Written as DNA, the CDR3 is TGTGCCAGCAGCCCCAGAGGGCAGACTAGCACAGATACGCAGTATTTT. V usage is TRBV3-1 and J usage is TRBJ2-3; D possibly corresponds to TRBD2 (5 bases). The CDR3 runs 16 residues. Germline values: CDR1 LGHDT, CDR2 YNNKEL (reference sequence). V lost 4 bases to trimming and J lost 0 bases, with 14 bases between them.